Below, one T cell receptor (beta chain) is given with its context. The use of a sample-barcoded 5' primer and a J-beta primer mix characterized a second PCR of about 7 to 12 cycles. TCRdb recomputed calls from the 5' RACE reads with MiXCR, one row per CDR3 protein. The sample carries 660,000 or so distinct CDR3 sequences, approximately 59% recorded once. The CDR3 has 14 residues. The V end was cut by 3 bases, the J end by 6 bases, with 11 bases between. Germline loops: CDR1 LGHDT, CDR2 YNNKEL (reference sequence). This sample was included in a study of blood T cells in healthy people across ages. This sequence joins TRBV3-1 and TRBJ2-2; weak D call: TRBD2 (5 bases). The clonotype originates from a man aged 60 to 69 in good health. The sample consisted of blood. The CDR3 DNA reads TGTGCCAGCAGCCAGGAGGCCATCGCCGGGGAGCTGTTTTTT. Amino acids: CASSQEAIAGELFF.